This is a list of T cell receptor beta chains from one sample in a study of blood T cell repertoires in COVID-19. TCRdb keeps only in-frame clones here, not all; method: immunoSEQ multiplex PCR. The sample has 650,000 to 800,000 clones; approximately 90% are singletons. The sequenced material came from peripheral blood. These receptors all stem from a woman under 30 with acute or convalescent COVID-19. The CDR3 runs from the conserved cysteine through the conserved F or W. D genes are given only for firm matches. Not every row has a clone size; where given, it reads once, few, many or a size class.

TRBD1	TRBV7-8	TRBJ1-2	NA	TGTGCCAGCAGCTTAGAGCAGGGGGCGGGCTATGGCTACACCTTC	CASSLEQGAGYGYTF
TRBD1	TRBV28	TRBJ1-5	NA	TGTGCCAGCAGTTTTGCCCTACAGGGGTGGAATCAGCCCCAGCATTTT	CASSFALQGWNQPQHF
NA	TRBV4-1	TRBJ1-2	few	TGCGCCAGCAGCCAAGATAGACAGAGAATCTATGGCTACACCTTC	CASSQDRQRIYGYTF
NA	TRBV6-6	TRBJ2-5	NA	TGTGCCAGCAGGTCTAGTAGTACGGGGCAAGAGACCCAGTACTTC	CASRSSSTGQETQYF
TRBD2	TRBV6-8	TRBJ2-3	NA	TGTGCCAGCAGTTACACCGATAGCGGGGGGGCAGATACGCAGTATTTT	CASSYTDSGGADTQYF
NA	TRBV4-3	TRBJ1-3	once	TGCGCCAGCAGCCAAGATAAGGGGTCCGGAAACACCATATATTTT	CASSQDKGSGNTIYF
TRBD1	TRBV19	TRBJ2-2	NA	TGTGCCAGTAGTATAGTGGGCGGACAGGCCTTCGGGGAGCTGTTTTTT	CASSIVGGQAFGELFF
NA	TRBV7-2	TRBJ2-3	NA	TGTGCCAGCAGCTTAGTACCGGGTCTAATCACAGATACGCAGTATTTT	CASSLVPGLITDTQYF
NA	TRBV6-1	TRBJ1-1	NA	TGTGCCAGCAGCTCGACAGAGAACACTGAAGCTTTCTTT	CASSSTENTEAFF
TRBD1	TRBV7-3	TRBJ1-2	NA	TGTGCCAGCAGCTTGGGGCCGACAGGGCAAGGTGGCTACACCTTC	CASSLGPTGQGGYTF
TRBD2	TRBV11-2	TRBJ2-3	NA	TGTGCCAGCAGCTTAGTGGCGGGGGGGCTGGATACGCAGTATTTT	CASSLVAGGLDTQYF
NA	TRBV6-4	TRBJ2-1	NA	TGTGCCAGCAGTGACTCGGACAGAGAAGAGCAGTTCTTC	CASSDSDREEQFF
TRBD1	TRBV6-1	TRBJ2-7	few	TGTGCCAGCAGTGAGACAGGGAGAAACGAGCAGTACTTC	CASSETGRNEQYF
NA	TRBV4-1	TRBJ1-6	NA	TGCGCCAGCAGCCATCTAACAGGAAATTCACCCCTCCACTTT	CASSHLTGNSPLHF
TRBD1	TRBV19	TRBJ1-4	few	TGTGCCAGTAGTACCCTGACAGGGAATGAAAAACTGTTTTTT	CASSTLTGNEKLFF
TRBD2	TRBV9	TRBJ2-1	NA	TGTGCCAGCAGCGTAGCTGGTAGCGGGGCCAATGAGCAGTTCTTC	CASSVAGSGANEQFF
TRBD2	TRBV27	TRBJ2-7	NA	TGTGCCAGCAGTTTGTGGGGGGGCTACGAGCAGTACTTC	CASSLWGGYEQYF
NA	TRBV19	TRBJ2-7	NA	TGTGCCAGTAGTGCTCCGGGGGAAGGGGACTACGAGCAGTACTTC	CASSAPGEGDYEQYF
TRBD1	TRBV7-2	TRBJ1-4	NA	TGTGCCAGCAGCCTAGACAGGGGAGATGAAAAACTGTTTTTT	CASSLDRGDEKLFF